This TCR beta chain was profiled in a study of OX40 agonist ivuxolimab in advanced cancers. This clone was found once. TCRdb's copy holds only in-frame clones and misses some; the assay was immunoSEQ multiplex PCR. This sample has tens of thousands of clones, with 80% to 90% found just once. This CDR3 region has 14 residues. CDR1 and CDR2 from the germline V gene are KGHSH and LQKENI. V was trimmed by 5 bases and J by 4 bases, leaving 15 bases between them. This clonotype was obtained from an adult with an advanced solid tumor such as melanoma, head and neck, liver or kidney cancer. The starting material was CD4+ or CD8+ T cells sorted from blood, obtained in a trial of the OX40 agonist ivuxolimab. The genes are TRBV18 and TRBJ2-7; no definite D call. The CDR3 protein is CASSEPSPPYEQYF. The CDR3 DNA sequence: TGTGCCAGCTCAGAGCCCTCACCCCCTTACGAGCAGTACTTC.